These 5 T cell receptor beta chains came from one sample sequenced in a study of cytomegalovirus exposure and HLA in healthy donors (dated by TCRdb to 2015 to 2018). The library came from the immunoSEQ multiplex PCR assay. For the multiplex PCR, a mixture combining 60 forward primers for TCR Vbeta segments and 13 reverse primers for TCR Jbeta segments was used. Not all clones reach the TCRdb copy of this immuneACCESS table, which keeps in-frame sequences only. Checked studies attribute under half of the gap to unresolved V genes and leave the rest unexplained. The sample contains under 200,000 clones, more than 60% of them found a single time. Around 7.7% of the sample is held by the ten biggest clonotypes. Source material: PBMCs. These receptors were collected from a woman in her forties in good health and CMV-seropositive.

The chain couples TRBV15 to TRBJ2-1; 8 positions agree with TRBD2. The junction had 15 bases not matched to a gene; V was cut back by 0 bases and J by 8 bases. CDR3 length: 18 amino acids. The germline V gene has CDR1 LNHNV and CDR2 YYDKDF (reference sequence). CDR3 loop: CATSRDLFKRETRDEQFF. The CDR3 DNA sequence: TGTGCCACCAGCAGAGATCTATTTAAGCGGGAGACACGGGATGAGCAGTTCTTC. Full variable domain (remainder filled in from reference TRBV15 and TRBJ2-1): DAMVIQNPRYQVTQFGKPVTLSCSQTLNHNVMYWYQQKSSQAPKLLFHYYDKDFNNEADTPDNFQSRRPNTSFCFLDIRSPGLGDTAMYLCATSRDLFKRETRDEQFFGPGTRLTVL.

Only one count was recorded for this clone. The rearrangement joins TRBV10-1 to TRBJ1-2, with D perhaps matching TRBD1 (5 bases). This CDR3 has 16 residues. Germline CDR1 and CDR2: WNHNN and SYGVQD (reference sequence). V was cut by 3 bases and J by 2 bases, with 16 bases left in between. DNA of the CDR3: TGCGCCAGCAGTGACCATCCGCCCAGGGCAAACTATGGCTACACCTTC. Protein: CASSDHPPRANYGYTF.

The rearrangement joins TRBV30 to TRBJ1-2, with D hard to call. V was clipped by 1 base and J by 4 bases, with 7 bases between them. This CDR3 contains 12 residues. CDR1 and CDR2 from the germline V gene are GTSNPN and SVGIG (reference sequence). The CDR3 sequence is CAWSAGPYGYTF. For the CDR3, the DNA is TGTGCCTGGAGTGCCGGTCCCTATGGCTACACCTTC.

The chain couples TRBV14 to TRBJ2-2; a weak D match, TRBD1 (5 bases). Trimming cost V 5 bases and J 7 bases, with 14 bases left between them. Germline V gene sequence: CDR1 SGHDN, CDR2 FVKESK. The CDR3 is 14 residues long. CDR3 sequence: CASSSQPRVGELFF. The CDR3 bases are TGTGCCAGCAGCTCCCAACCCAGGGTCGGGGAGCTGTTTTTT.

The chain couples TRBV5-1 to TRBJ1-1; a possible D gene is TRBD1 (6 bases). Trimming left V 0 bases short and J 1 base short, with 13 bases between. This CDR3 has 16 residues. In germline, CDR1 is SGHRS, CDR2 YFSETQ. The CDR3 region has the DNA TGCGCCAGCAGCTTGGGGACAGCTTTTACGAACACTGAAGCTTTCTTT. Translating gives CASSLGTAFTNTEAFF.